This T cell receptor (beta chain) is drawn from a study of CD8 T cells in Susac syndrome (dated by TCRdb to about 2019). Describing the broader study: Repertoire sequencing was used to test whether CD8+ T cell activation and differentiation in Susac syndrome was antigen driven. Findings and caveats that apply to the study as a whole: The study acknowledged that relatively few individuals were included in the TCR sequencing and HLA analysis.

RNA was extracted using the RNeasy kit, and roughly 0.5 to 1 microgram was reverse transcribed with random hexamers. The immunoSEQ multiplex PCR assay, covering 54 Vbeta and 13 Jbeta segments, was used to amplify TCR beta CDR3 regions. PCR amplification bias was corrected by using a synthetic template baseline for primer optimization and computational correction. For the original study's pipeline: Only productive sequences were kept, with reads annotated to V, D and J genes according to IMGT and analyzed in immunoSEQ Analyzer. To calculate clonality, Shannon entropy was normalized by log2 of the number of productive unique sequences and then subtracted from one. For each patient and control, public and private clones were evaluated among the 100 most prevalent clones. A clone was defined as Susac-specific if it was absent from the healthy and MS cohorts, from roughly 990 published viral clones and from other ImmuneACCESS disease sequences. TCRdb reprocessing: public reads trimmed at Q25 with fastp, clones called with MiXCR, in-frame beta chains kept. Identical CDR3 proteins give one entry, which carries the most common genes and DNA. TCRdb's processing, not the authors', yielded these V and J calls. This sample lists 160,000 or so distinct CDR3 sequences; roughly nine tenths were detected once. 0.065% to 0.1% of the sample goes to the ten largest clones.

Concerning this clonotype: The clone's antigen remains unknown. It has no much larger one-base neighbor in the sample; base qualities were not kept.

Peripheral blood CD8+ and CD4+ T cells from healthy donors, Susac syndrome patients and multiple sclerosis patients were profiled by high-throughput TCR beta sequencing. The healthy donors served as controls matched for age and sex. Bulk CD8+ and CD4+ T cells were purified by magnetic negative isolation, whereas CD8+ TEMRA cells were enriched by FACS. Blood was drawn into EDTA tubes, processed within 24 hours, and PBMCs were isolated by density gradient centrifugation. PBMCs intended for TCR sequencing were cryopreserved in liquid nitrogen and were subsequently thawed in a 37 degrees C water bath. The sorted or isolated CD4+, CD8+ and CD8+ TEMRA cells had a purity of 90% or higher. This sequence was found in a human donor in good health. Sample: CD4+ T cells from PBMCs.

The DNA sequence reads TGTGCCAGCAGCCAAGGTGGCGCGAACACCGGGGAGCTGTTTTTT. Translated, this is CASSQGGANTGELFF. The chain joins TRBV3-1 to TRBJ2-2; the D segment cannot be called with confidence. Sequences LGHDT (CDR1) and YNNKEL (CDR2) are obtained from the germline V gene (reference sequence). Trimming costs V 1 base and J 0 bases, and their ends lie 6 bases apart. Inclusive of the bounding cysteine and phenylalanine, the CDR3 is 15 residues long. CDR3 DNA only is kept here, 45 bases in frame from base 1.